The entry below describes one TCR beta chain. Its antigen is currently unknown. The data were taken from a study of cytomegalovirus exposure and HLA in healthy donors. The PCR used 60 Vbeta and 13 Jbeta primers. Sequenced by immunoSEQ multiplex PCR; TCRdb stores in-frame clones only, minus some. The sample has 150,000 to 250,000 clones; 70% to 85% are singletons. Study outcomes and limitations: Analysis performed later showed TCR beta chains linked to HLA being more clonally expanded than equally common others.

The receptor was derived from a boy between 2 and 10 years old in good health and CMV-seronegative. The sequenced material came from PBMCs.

The CDR3 DNA sequence: TGTGCCAGCAGTCCTGGGGGGGGTAAAAACATTCAGTACTTC. This sequence encodes CASSPGGGKNIQYF. The chain carries TRBV7-3 and TRBJ2-4, with 7 bases that match TRBD2. Per the germline V gene, CDR1 is SGHTA and CDR2 is FQGTGA. The CDR3 is made up of 14 amino acids. The V and J ends lost 6 bases and 4 bases, in that order; junction bases with no gene match: 6.